This T cell receptor (beta chain) was observed in a study of blood T cell repertoires in COVID-19. On the study more broadly: T cells, B-cell-depleted T cells, or PBMCs supplied cDNA or gDNA.

This clone is medium-sized. Repertoires were generated with immunoSEQ multiplex PCR, while TCRdb's copy carries only in-frame clones and drops some. The table records more than 300,000 clones, 70% to 90% of them present only once. CDR1 and CDR2 (germline): SGHRS, YFSETQ. The V segment lost 4 bases and the J segment 8 bases; nucleotides outside the gene matches: 6. This CDR3 region has 13 residues. While infection was still active, Seattle patients were enrolled and then followed longitudinally. Sequencing input: peripheral blood. This chain connects TRBV5-1 to TRBJ2-1; 7 bases agree with TRBD1. This TCR was sampled from a woman aged 25 to 39 with COVID-19, enrolled during active disease. CDR3 in amino acids: CASSLTGSHEQFF. The CDR3 DNA follows: TGCGCCAGCAGCCTGACAGGGTCACATGAGCAGTTCTTC.